These T cell receptor beta chains were read from a single sample in a study of cytomegalovirus exposure and HLA in healthy donors. Clones were read by immunoSEQ multiplex PCR, and TCRdb kept only the in-frame ones, dropping some. The profile shows around 150,000 clones, approximately 74% of them singletons. The sequencing sample was made of PBMCs. These receptors originate from a woman in her twenties or thirties in good health and CMV-seronegative. The CDR3 runs from the conserved cysteine through the conserved F or W. The order of the fields is J gene, clone size, D gene, CDR3 length, V gene, CDR3 protein. A D gene is named only where the DNA matches it firmly. Size is omitted from some rows. Given values are once, few, many or a class for expanded clones.

J gene: TRBJ2-3
clone size: NA
D gene: TRBD2
CDR3 length: 13
V gene: TRBV4-1
CDR3 protein: CASSQREGNTQYF

J gene: TRBJ2-5
clone size: once
D gene: NA
CDR3 length: 12
V gene: TRBV5-6
CDR3 protein: CASNVEEETQYF

J gene: TRBJ2-1
clone size: few
D gene: NA
CDR3 length: 14
V gene: TRBV25-1
CDR3 protein: CASSPRGTYNEQFF

J gene: TRBJ2-2
clone size: NA
D gene: TRBD1
CDR3 length: 16
V gene: TRBV18
CDR3 protein: CASSLSGTENTGELFF

J gene: TRBJ1-2
clone size: NA
D gene: TRBD1
CDR3 length: 16
V gene: TRBV5-1
CDR3 protein: CASSLAAGQVFYGYTF

J gene: TRBJ2-3
clone size: NA
D gene: TRBD2
CDR3 length: 16
V gene: TRBV9
CDR3 protein: CASSVAWGAGLDTQYF

J gene: TRBJ2-7
clone size: NA
D gene: NA
CDR3 length: 15
V gene: TRBV7-2
CDR3 protein: CASSLGAHSTYEQYF

J gene: TRBJ2-2
clone size: NA
D gene: TRBD2
CDR3 length: 14
V gene: TRBV19
CDR3 protein: CATNSGMNTGELFF

J gene: TRBJ2-1
clone size: NA
D gene: NA
CDR3 length: 14
V gene: TRBV7-3
CDR3 protein: CASSLAGSYNEQFF

J gene: TRBJ2-7
clone size: NA
D gene: NA
CDR3 length: 14
V gene: TRBV19
CDR3 protein: CASSIGYEASEQYF

J gene: TRBJ2-2
clone size: NA
D gene: NA
CDR3 length: 15
V gene: TRBV5-4
CDR3 protein: CASSLWQGYTGELFF

J gene: TRBJ2-7
clone size: few
D gene: TRBD1
CDR3 length: 14
V gene: TRBV7-2
CDR3 protein: CASSPRQGPYEQYF

J gene: TRBJ2-7
clone size: NA
D gene: NA
CDR3 length: 14
V gene: TRBV5-1
CDR3 protein: CASSLDGEGYEQYF

J gene: TRBJ2-4
clone size: NA
D gene: NA
CDR3 length: 15
V gene: TRBV7-9
CDR3 protein: CASSLSVGSKNIQYF

J gene: TRBJ2-1
clone size: NA
D gene: TRBD2
CDR3 length: 13
V gene: TRBV7-2
CDR3 protein: CASSLAGGNEQFF

J gene: TRBJ2-5
clone size: once
D gene: NA
CDR3 length: 13
V gene: TRBV6-1
CDR3 protein: CASGDSSGETQYF

J gene: TRBJ1-4
clone size: NA
D gene: TRBD1
CDR3 length: 15
V gene: TRBV5-1
CDR3 protein: CASSLAGTGGEKLFF

J gene: TRBJ2-2
clone size: few
D gene: TRBD1
CDR3 length: 16
V gene: TRBV5-1
CDR3 protein: CASSPGTGGWTGELFF

J gene: TRBJ1-5
clone size: NA
D gene: NA
CDR3 length: 15
V gene: TRBV2
CDR3 protein: CASAGGRGSNQPQHF

J gene: TRBJ2-1
clone size: NA
D gene: TRBD1
CDR3 length: 15
V gene: TRBV5-1
CDR3 protein: CASSPTGTEHNEQFF

J gene: TRBJ2-1
clone size: NA
D gene: TRBD2
CDR3 length: 18
V gene: TRBV5-4
CDR3 protein: CASSQGLANSDVYNEQFF

J gene: TRBJ1-1
clone size: few
D gene: NA
CDR3 length: 15
V gene: TRBV6-5
CDR3 protein: CASSYSRGRDTEAFF

J gene: TRBJ2-7
clone size: NA
D gene: TRBD2
CDR3 length: 14
V gene: TRBV11-2
CDR3 protein: CASSPPSGGYEQYF

J gene: TRBJ1-2
clone size: NA
D gene: NA
CDR3 length: 16
V gene: TRBV28
CDR3 protein: CASSSLGRGWNYGYTF

J gene: TRBJ2-1
clone size: NA
D gene: NA
CDR3 length: 16
V gene: TRBV19
CDR3 protein: CASSTPAPGSDNEQFF

J gene: TRBJ1-1
clone size: NA
D gene: NA
CDR3 length: 13
V gene: TRBV7-8
CDR3 protein: CASNREGLREAFF

J gene: TRBJ2-1
clone size: NA
D gene: NA
CDR3 length: 15
V gene: TRBV7-6
CDR3 protein: CASSQTRDHIGEQFF

J gene: TRBJ2-1
clone size: NA
D gene: NA
CDR3 length: 12
V gene: TRBV11-2
CDR3 protein: CASSLGYGEQFF

J gene: TRBJ2-2
clone size: NA
D gene: NA
CDR3 length: 16
V gene: TRBV7-3
CDR3 protein: CASSPPGHPNTGELFF

J gene: TRBJ2-7
clone size: NA
D gene: NA
CDR3 length: 12
V gene: TRBV28
CDR3 protein: CASSPRAYEQYF

J gene: TRBJ2-7
clone size: once
D gene: NA
CDR3 length: 14
V gene: TRBV4-2
CDR3 protein: CASSQGESVYEQYF

J gene: TRBJ1-5
clone size: NA
D gene: TRBD1
CDR3 length: 16
V gene: TRBV5-6
CDR3 protein: CASSRWDRGHGQPQHF

J gene: TRBJ1-4
clone size: NA
D gene: NA
CDR3 length: 13
V gene: TRBV30
CDR3 protein: CASKTATNEKLFF

J gene: TRBJ1-5
clone size: few
D gene: NA
CDR3 length: 14
V gene: TRBV28
CDR3 protein: CASSLGGRNQPQHF

J gene: TRBJ1-1
clone size: NA
D gene: TRBD1
CDR3 length: 19
V gene: TRBV5-4
CDR3 protein: CASSLGQGAQLAWHTEAFF

J gene: TRBJ2-7
clone size: NA
D gene: TRBD2
CDR3 length: 16
V gene: TRBV18
CDR3 protein: CASSPGTSGRGGEQYF

J gene: TRBJ1-2
clone size: NA
D gene: TRBD1
CDR3 length: 14
V gene: TRBV27
CDR3 protein: CASKKQGSNYGYTF